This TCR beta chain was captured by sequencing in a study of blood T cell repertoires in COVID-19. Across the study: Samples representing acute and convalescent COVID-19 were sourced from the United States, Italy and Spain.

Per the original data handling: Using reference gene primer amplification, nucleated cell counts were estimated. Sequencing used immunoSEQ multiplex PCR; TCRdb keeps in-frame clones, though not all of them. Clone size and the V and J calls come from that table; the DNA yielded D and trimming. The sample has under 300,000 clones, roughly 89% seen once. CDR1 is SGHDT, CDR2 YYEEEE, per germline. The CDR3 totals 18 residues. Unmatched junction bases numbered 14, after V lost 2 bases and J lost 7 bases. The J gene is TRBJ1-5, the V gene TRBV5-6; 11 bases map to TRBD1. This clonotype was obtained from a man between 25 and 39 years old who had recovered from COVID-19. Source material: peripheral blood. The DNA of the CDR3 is TGTGCCAGCAGCTTATTCCTCAAGGGACAGGGGGTAGGGCAGCCCCAGCATTTT. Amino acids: CASSLFLKGQGVGQPQHF.